Each of the 29 T cell receptor beta chains below was sequenced from the same sample in a study of blood T cell repertoires in COVID-19. Repertoires were generated with immunoSEQ multiplex PCR, while TCRdb's copy carries only in-frame clones and drops some. Of around 310,000 clones in the sample, 85% to 90% were seen once. Sample: peripheral blood. The receptors stem from a woman aged 45-65 years with active or convalescent COVID-19.

The CDR3 here is CASSLRSSDGFTDTQYF. The CDR3 bases are TGTGCCAGCAGCTTAAGGTCAAGCGACGGGTTCACAGATACGCAGTATTTT. The chain combines TRBV7-9 with TRBJ2-3; no reliable D call. Germline V lookup: CDR1 SEHNR, CDR2 FQNEAQ (reference sequence). The CDR3 contains 17 residues. V lost 2 bases and J 2 bases, leaving 17 bases between the germline ends.

The V gene is TRBV7-9, the J gene TRBJ1-1; tentatively, D is TRBD1 (5 bases). The V end lost 1 base, the J end lost 3 bases, and 24 bases lay between the germline ends. CDR3 size: 19 residues. Germline CDR1 and CDR2: SEHNR and FQNEAQ (reference sequence). The CDR3 nucleotides read TGTGCCAGCAGCTTAGATCAGACACAGGCAGGATTAATGGACACTGAAGCTTTCTTT. As protein: CASSLDQTQAGLMDTEAFF.

V usage is TRBV6-5 and J usage is TRBJ1-5, with 9 bases aligning to TRBD1. V was pared by 11 bases and J by 2 bases, with 4 bases of the junction left unmatched. This CDR3 region has 13 residues. Germline V gene data show CDR1 as MNHEY and CDR2 as SVGAGI. CDR3 region: CAGRTGGNQPQHF. As DNA, the CDR3 is TGTGCCGGACGGACAGGGGGCAATCAGCCCCAGCATTTT.

This clone occurred many times. The gene calls are TRBV2 and TRBJ1-2, with D tentatively TRBD1 (5 bases). Germline V gene data show CDR1 as SNHLY and CDR2 as FYNNEI. V shed 7 bases and J shed 5 bases, with 8 bases lying between them. The CDR3 totals 11 residues. For the CDR3, the DNA is TGTGCCAGCACCAAGGGGTATGGCTACACCTTC. Translated, it gives CASTKGYGYTF.

This clone appeared a few times. V usage is TRBV4-1 and J usage is TRBJ2-1, with 10 positions matching TRBD2. Trimming at V came to 4 bases and at J to 1 base, leaving 10 bases not matched to a gene. CDR3 length: 18 residues. CDR1 and CDR2 from the germline V gene are MGHRA and YSYEKL. CDR3 nucleotides: TGCGCCAGCAGCCCACGAGATCGGACTAGCGGATCCTACAATGAGCAGTTCTTC. This encodes CASSPRDRTSGSYNEQFF.

This chain uses TRBV27 with TRBJ1-1; no reliable D call. This CDR3 contains 12 residues. The ends were cut back, 2 bases at V and 8 bases at J, with 9 bases in the middle. Germline values: CDR1 MNHEY, CDR2 SMNVEV (reference sequence). Here the CDR3 reads CASSLMGGEAFF. Here the CDR3 DNA reads TGTGCCAGCAGTTTAATGGGAGGGGAAGCTTTCTTT.

The CDR3 nucleotides read TGTGCCAGCAGCTTAGGGTCAGCTAACTATGGCTACACCTTC. Translation gives CASSLGSANYGYTF. The genes are TRBV11-2 and TRBJ1-2; D is unclear. The CDR3 totals 14 residues. The germline V gene encodes CDR1 SGHAT and CDR2 FQNNGV. Trimming took 1 base from V and 0 from J, leaving 6 bases between them. Supplemented by reference TRBV11-2 and TRBJ1-2, the full variable domain reads EAGVAQSPRYKIIEKRQSVAFWCNPISGHATLYWYQQILGQGPKLLIQFQNNGVVDDSQLPKDRFSAERLKGVDSTLKIQPAKLEDSAVYLCASSLGSANYGYTFGSGTRLTVV.

This chain joins TRBV27 and TRBJ2-2; the match to TRBD1 covers 8 bases. CDR3 size: 16 residues. CDR1 and CDR2 (germline): MNHEY, SMNVEV (reference sequence). V lost 5 bases and J lost 3; bases outside the gene matches: 8. The CDR3 is CASSRTGGYDTGELFF. In DNA, the CDR3 is TGTGCCAGCAGTCGCACAGGGGGTTACGACACCGGGGAGCTGTTTTTT.

The rearrangement links TRBV30 to TRBJ1-2, with D possibly being TRBD1 (6 bases). The CDR3 covers 13 residues. Germline CDR1 reads GTSNPN; CDR2 reads SVGIG (reference sequence). V shed 7 bases and J shed 3 bases, with 15 bases lying between them. The CDR3 sequence is CASQGTMHYGYTF. CDR3 coding DNA: TGTGCCTCACAGGGAACAATGCACTATGGCTACACCTTC.

This clone was recorded once. CDR3 nucleotides: TGTGCCAGCAGCGTAAGAACAGGCACCGGGGAGCTGTTTTTT. This encodes CASSVRTGTGELFF. J is TRBJ2-2 and V is TRBV9, with D possibly matching TRBD1 (5 bases). CDR1 and CDR2 from the germline V gene are SGDLS and YYNGEE. The V end lost 1 base, the J end lost 4 bases, and 8 bases lay between the germline ends. The CDR3 is 14 amino acids.

The J gene is TRBJ1-1, the V gene TRBV6-5; TRBD1 is a possible D gene (5 bases). Germline CDR1 is MNHEY and CDR2 is SVGAGI. This CDR3 comprises 13 residues. V dropped 9 bases and J dropped 8 bases, with 19 bases sitting between them. CDR3 nucleotides: TGTGCCAGTAAAGGGGTAATTTTCGCCGAAGCTTTCTTT. Its protein is CASKGVIFAEAFF.

This chain joins TRBV28 and TRBJ2-7; D is possibly TRBD2 (6 bases). Between the trimmed V and J ends, which lost 3 bases and 2 bases, there was a span of 26 bases. The CDR3 consists of 19 residues. The V gene's germline CDR1 is MDHEN and CDR2 SYDVKM. The CDR3 loop reads CASSLVAGIFRDLAYEQYF. As DNA, the CDR3 is TGTGCCAGCAGTTTGGTGGCGGGAATCTTTCGGGATTTAGCCTACGAGCAGTACTTC.

The chain couples TRBV27 to TRBJ2-2; D is undetermined. V lost 5 bases, J lost 1 base, and 17 bases lay in between. Per the germline V gene, CDR1 is MNHEY and CDR2 is SMNVEV (reference sequence). The CDR3 loop spans 17 amino acids. CDR3 residues: CASSPTTWYRNTGELFF. In DNA form, the CDR3 reads TGTGCCAGCAGTCCTACCACGTGGTACAGGAACACCGGGGAGCTGTTTTTT.

This clone showed up just a few times. The rearrangement uses TRBV7-9 and TRBJ1-1; D is unresolved. V shed 8 bases and J shed 0 bases, with 13 bases lying between them. The CDR3 consists of 14 residues. The germline CDR1 and CDR2 sequences are SEHNR and FQNEAQ (reference sequence). CDR3 sequence reads: CASGPSWMNTEAFF. CDR3 DNA sequence: TGTGCCAGCGGGCCCAGTTGGATGAACACTGAAGCTTTCTTT.

The chain recombines TRBV4-3 with TRBJ1-3, with D possibly matching TRBD1 (5 bases). The germline V gene encodes CDR1 LGHNA and CDR2 YSLEER. The CDR3 runs 17 residues. Trimming stripped 0 bases from V and 3 bases from J, with 15 bases between. The CDR3 DNA reads TGCGCCAGCAGCCAAGAGTGGCTGGTACAGGATGGAAACACCATATATTTT. Protein product: CASSQEWLVQDGNTIYF.

The chain joins TRBV9 to TRBJ1-4, with D possibly being TRBD1 (5 bases). Trimming removed 4 bases from V and 0 bases from J, with 10 bases in between. There are 15 residues in the CDR3. Germline values: CDR1 SGDLS, CDR2 YYNGEE. The chain's CDR3 is CASSLSGTTNEKLFF. The CDR3 bases are TGTGCCAGCAGCCTCTCAGGGACAACTAATGAAAAACTGTTTTTT.

V is TRBV7-6 and J is TRBJ2-3; 10 bases fit TRBD2. Germline V CDR1 and CDR2: SGHVS, FNYEAQ. The CDR3 totals 17 residues. After removal of 6 bases from V and 1 base from J, the junction contained 10 bases not matched to a gene. CDR3 loop: CASSTNPGTSGTDTQYF. The CDR3 DNA is TGTGCCAGCAGTACCAACCCCGGGACTAGCGGCACAGATACGCAGTATTTT.

The rearrangement joins TRBV11-2 to TRBJ2-4; possible D gene TRBD1, 5 bases. Per germline, CDR1 SGHAT and CDR2 FQNNGV. Trimming removed 1 base at V and 12 bases at J, with 7 bases between. The CDR3 has 11 amino acids. The CDR3 is CASSLARDQYF. CDR3 coding DNA: TGTGCCAGCAGCTTAGCCAGGGATCAGTACTTC.

The CDR3 protein is CATSTGAVYGYTF. CDR3 sequence (DNA): TGTGCCACCTCGACAGGGGCTGTCTATGGCTACACCTTC. The chain carries TRBV19 and TRBJ1-2; 8 bases match TRBD1. Germline V CDR1 and CDR2: LNHDA, SQIVND (reference sequence). The CDR3 runs to 13 residues. The V segment lost 10 bases and the J segment 4 bases; nucleotides outside the gene matches: 8.

V is TRBV5-1 and J is TRBJ1-2; possibly TRBD1 for D (6 bases). V was clipped by 5 bases and J by 2 bases, with 13 bases between them. CDR3 size: 14 residues. CDR1 and CDR2 (germline): SGHRS, YFSETQ. In DNA, the CDR3 is TGCGCCAGCAGTACAGGGAGTGGCAACTATGGCTACACCTTC. Its translation: CASSTGSGNYGYTF.

The V gene is TRBV11-1, the J gene TRBJ2-6; D unclear. Trimming removed 6 bases from V and 1 base from J, with 7 bases in between. The CDR3 spans 14 residues. Germline V lookup: CDR1 SGHAT, CDR2 FQDESV (reference sequence). CDR3 in DNA: TGTGCCAGCAGGGAGAGATCTGGGGCCAACGTCCTGACTTTC. It is translated as CASRERSGANVLTF.

This chain connects TRBV6-6 to TRBJ2-1, with TRBD2 matching over 7 bases. The CDR3 is 14 amino acids. The V and J ends lost 3 bases and 9 bases, in that order; junction bases with no gene match: 8. Per germline, CDR1 MNHNY and CDR2 SVGAGI (reference sequence). CDR3 DNA sequence: TGTGCCAGCAGTTATTTGGGTTGGGGGGGTGAGCAGTTCTTC. Residues: CASSYLGWGGEQFF.

J is TRBJ2-7 and V is TRBV15, with 8 bases aligning to TRBD1. CDR3 length: 15 amino acids. CDR1 and CDR2 from the germline V gene are LNHNV and YYDKDF (reference sequence). V was pared by 3 bases and J by 10 bases, with 14 bases of the junction left unmatched. DNA of the CDR3: TGTGCCACCAGCAGGCTATTCACCGGGACAGGTTTTCAGTACTTC. Its protein is CATSRLFTGTGFQYF.

V is TRBV19 and J is TRBJ2-7; D possibly corresponds to TRBD1 (7 bases). Germline loops: CDR1 LNHDA, CDR2 SQIVND (reference sequence). CDR3 size: 14 residues. V shed 5 bases and J shed 7 bases, with 18 bases lying between them. DNA for the CDR3: TGTGCCAGTAGTCCGTGGGGGGACAGCGGAGAGCAGTACTTC. Encoded protein: CASSPWGDSGEQYF.

The chain uses TRBV7-9 and TRBJ1-1, with D possibly matching TRBD1 (5 bases). The V gene's germline CDR1 is SEHNR and CDR2 FQNEAQ (reference sequence). The V end was cut by 1 base, the J end by 5 bases, with 11 bases between. There are 14 residues in the CDR3. This CDR3 is CASSLDPGRTEAFF. In nucleotides, the CDR3 is TGTGCCAGCAGCTTAGATCCAGGGCGGACTGAAGCTTTCTTT.

This chain joins TRBV2 and TRBJ2-2; D not certain. The CDR3 runs to 15 residues. Trimming stripped 2 bases from V and 0 bases from J, with 7 bases between. Per the germline V gene, CDR1 is SNHLY and CDR2 is FYNNEI. The CDR3 loop reads CASSEIPSNTGELFF. The CDR3 DNA is TGTGCCAGCAGTGAAATCCCATCGAACACCGGGGAGCTGTTTTTT. Full variable domain (remainder filled in from reference TRBV2 and TRBJ2-2): EPEVTQTPSHQVTQMGQEVILRCVPISNHLYFYWYRQILGQKVEFLVSFYNNEISEKSEIFDDQFSVERPDGSNFTLKIRSTKLEDSAMYFCASSEIPSNTGELFFGEGSRLTVL.

The chain links TRBV4-1 to TRBJ2-7; possibly TRBD1 for D (5 bases). The CDR3 is 14 amino acids. Germline-derived CDR1 and CDR2 are MGHRA and YSYEKL. The V end was cut by 1 base, the J end by 0 bases, with 7 bases between. CDR3 sequence reads: CASSQADSSYEQYF. In DNA form, the CDR3 reads TGCGCCAGCAGCCAAGCAGACAGCTCCTACGAGCAGTACTTC.

This clone occurred a few times. The DNA of the CDR3 is TGTGCCAGCAGAAAAGGCACCCAGGGAAACTATGGCTACACCTTC. Translation gives CASRKGTQGNYGYTF. The rearrangement links TRBV27 to TRBJ1-2; TRBD1 might be the D (5 bases). The V and J ends lost 6 bases and 2 bases respectively, with 16 bases between them. This CDR3 contains 15 residues. CDR1 MNHEY and CDR2 SMNVEV come from the germline V gene (reference sequence).

This chain uses TRBV7-2 with TRBJ2-1, with unresolved D. This CDR3 is built from 13 residues. CDR1 and CDR2 from the germline V gene are SGHTA and FQGNSA. Trimming pared 1 base from V and 3 bases from J, leaving 4 bases between. The DNA for the CDR3 is TGTGCCAGCAGCTTAGACAGCTACAATGAGCAGTTCTTC. Its translation is CASSLDSYNEQFF.